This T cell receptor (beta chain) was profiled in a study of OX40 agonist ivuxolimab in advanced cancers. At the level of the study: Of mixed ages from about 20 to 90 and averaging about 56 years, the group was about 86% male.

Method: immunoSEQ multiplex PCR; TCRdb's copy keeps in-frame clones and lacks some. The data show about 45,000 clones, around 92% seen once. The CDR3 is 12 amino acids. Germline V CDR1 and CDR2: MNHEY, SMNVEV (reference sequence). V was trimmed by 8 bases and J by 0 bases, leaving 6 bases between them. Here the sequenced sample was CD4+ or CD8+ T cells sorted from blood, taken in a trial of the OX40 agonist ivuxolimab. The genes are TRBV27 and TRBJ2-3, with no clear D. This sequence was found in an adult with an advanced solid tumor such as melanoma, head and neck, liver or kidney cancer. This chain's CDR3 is CASGKSTDTQYF. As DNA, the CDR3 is TGTGCCAGCGGGAAGAGCACAGATACGCAGTATTTT.